The 12 T cell receptor beta chains given below trace back to one sample, sequenced in a study of blood T cell repertoires in COVID-19. Clones were read by immunoSEQ multiplex PCR, and TCRdb kept only the in-frame ones, dropping some. Here the sample spans fewer than 180,000 clones, more than 80% being singletons. Sequenced: peripheral blood. Source of these receptors: a man aged 70 or older with acute or convalescent COVID-19.

The chain has TRBV5-1 and TRBJ2-7; 9 positions match TRBD2. The germline CDR1 and CDR2 sequences are SGHRS and YFSETQ. V dropped 5 bases and J dropped 4; count of bases not matched to a gene: 7. This CDR3 comprises 14 residues. The CDR3 sequence is CASRLAGTGYEQYF. The DNA for the CDR3 is TGCGCCAGCAGGCTAGCGGGGACCGGGTACGAGCAGTACTTC.

The CDR3 bases are TGTGCCAGCAACCCAGACAGGGAAATAGTTATCGACAATGAGCAGTTCTTC. Its protein product is CASNPDREIVIDNEQFF. This sequence joins TRBV21-1 and TRBJ2-1; the tabulated D call, TRBD1, remains unverified against the DNA. TRBV21-1 is flagged as a pseudogene. The CDR3 covers 17 residues.

This clone occurred a few times. The gene calls are TRBV6-5 and TRBJ2-7; D remains ambiguous. V was shortened by 6 bases and J by 5 bases, with 17 bases between the two germline ends. Germline V gene data show CDR1 as MNHEY and CDR2 as SVGAGI. The CDR3 is 14 residues long. The CDR3 coding sequence is TGTGCCAGCAGCCGCTCGGTACCTCCCGACGAGCAGTACTTC. This encodes CASSRSVPPDEQYF.

The chain has TRBV11-3 and TRBJ2-7, with D unclear. V lost 1 base, J lost 3 bases, and 7 bases lay in between. The CDR3 totals 13 residues. CDR1 is SGHNT and CDR2 is YENEEA in the germline V gene. In DNA form, the CDR3 reads TGTGCCAGCAGCTTAGGCGCTCTCTACGAGCAGTACTTC. It codes for CASSLGALYEQYF.

This clone was seen only once. This chain uses TRBV18 with TRBJ1-5; TRBD1 agrees at 10 bases. The CDR3 spans 16 residues. J was trimmed by 9 bases and V by 3 bases; bases with no gene match: 11. Looked up from germline, CDR1 is KGHSH and CDR2 is LQKENI. The CDR3 here is CASSPAGTGAARPQHF. For the CDR3, the DNA is TGTGCCAGCTCACCTGCCGGGACAGGGGCGGCGCGGCCCCAGCATTTT.

This sequence joins TRBV7-3 and TRBJ2-1, with D tentatively TRBD1 (5 bases). Germline CDR1 reads SGHTA; CDR2 reads FQGTGA. This CDR3 spans 15 amino acids. V shed 2 bases and J shed 2 bases, with 10 bases lying between them. CDR3 sequence: CASSLSPGPYNEQFF. Here the CDR3 DNA reads TGTGCCAGCAGCTTATCCCCAGGGCCCTACAATGAGCAGTTCTTC.

The V gene is TRBV10-3, the J gene TRBJ2-5; 11 nucleotides match TRBD1. J gave up 5 bases and V 6 bases, and 5 bases lay outside the gene matches. Germline values: CDR1 ENHRY, CDR2 SYGVKD. This CDR3 region has 14 residues. In nucleotides, the CDR3 is TGTGCCATCAGCGCGGACAGGGGGCTGGAGACCCAGTACTTC. Its protein is CAISADRGLETQYF.

This chain joins TRBV5-1 and TRBJ2-1; 12 positions match TRBD2. Losses at the gene ends were 1 base for V and 7 bases for J; bases not matched to a gene: 9. This CDR3 has 17 amino acids. Germline CDR1 and CDR2: SGHRS and YFSETQ. In nucleotides, the CDR3 is TGCGCCAGCAGCTTGCCCCGACCTAGCGGGAGGGCGAATGAGCAGTTCTTC. It codes for CASSLPRPSGRANEQFF.

As concerns this clone: The same CDR3 also results from other DNA sequences found in this sample. This chain connects TRBV10-3 to TRBJ1-1; 7 nucleotides line up with TRBD1. The CDR3 is 14 residues long. Looked up from germline, CDR1 is ENHRY and CDR2 is SYGVKD. The J segment lost 1 base and the V segment lost 4 bases, leaving 3 bases of the junction unmatched. Written as DNA, the CDR3 is TGTGCCATCAGTGGCCAGGGGGGGAACACTGAAGCTTTCTTT. Translation gives CAISGQGGNTEAFF.

The V call is TRBV28, the J call TRBJ2-7; 12 positions match TRBD1. The CDR3 totals 17 residues. Trimming removed 10 bases from V and 4 bases from J; junction bases left unmatched: 17. Germline V gene data show CDR1 as MDHEN and CDR2 as SYDVKM. CDR3 region: CATWAGQGALPLYEQYF. Written as DNA, the CDR3 is TGTGCCACTTGGGCGGGACAGGGGGCGCTCCCACTTTACGAGCAGTACTTC.

The chain recombines TRBV7-3 with TRBJ1-6, with 9 bases lining up with TRBD1. The CDR3 is made up of 13 amino acids. V lost 5 bases to trimming and J lost 9 bases; unmatched junction nucleotides: 2. The germline CDR1 and CDR2 sequences are SGHTA and FQGTGA. DNA of the CDR3: TGTGCCAGCAGCCGGGACAGGGTTTCACCCCTCCACTTT. Translated: CASSRDRVSPLHF.

The chain employs TRBV5-6 and TRBJ1-6; tentative D call: TRBD1 (5 bases). V was shortened by 1 base and J by 0 bases, with 17 bases between the two germline ends. Per germline, CDR1 SGHDT and CDR2 YYEEEE. The CDR3 spans 19 residues. The CDR3 protein is CASSLYGSGGSSYNSPLHF. The DNA of the CDR3 is TGTGCCAGCAGCTTGTACGGTTCGGGGGGGAGCTCCTATAATTCACCCCTCCACTTT.